The rows below give T cell receptor beta chains drawn from one sample of a study of blood T cell repertoires in COVID-19. Data came from immunoSEQ multiplex PCR; TCRdb stores just in-frame clones and leaves some out. This table holds about 160,000 clones, around 81% found once. The sequencing sample was made of peripheral blood. The source is a man between 65 and 79 years old who had recovered from COVID-19. Each CDR3 is given with its conserved first and last residue. The D gene is left open where the match is weak. Clone size is shown for a subset of rows, as once, few, many or a class of expanded clone.

V	D	size	J	DNA	CDR3
TRBV10-3	TRBD2	-	TRBJ2-2	TGTGCCATCGGGGGAGGGACCGGGGAGCTGTTTTTT	CAIGGGTGELFF
TRBV5-1	TRBD1	-	TRBJ1-2	TGCGCCAGCAGCTCCTGGACAGGGACTAACTATGGCTACACCTTC	CASSSWTGTNYGYTF
TRBV4-2	TRBD1	-	TRBJ2-1	TGTGCCAGCAGCCAAGATTTGGGCCCGTGGACAGGGGGCTCCTACAATGAGCAGTTCTTC	CASSQDLGPWTGGSYNEQFF
TRBV6-5	TRBD2	-	TRBJ2-7	TGTGCCAGCACCGGGACTAGCGGGAGCTACGAGCAGTACTTC	CASTGTSGSYEQYF
TRBV29-1	TRBD1	-	TRBJ1-1	TGCAGCGTTGTCCGGGACAGGGGCAAAGTGAACACTGAAGCTTTCTTT	CSVVRDRGKVNTEAFF
TRBV5-1	TRBD1	-	TRBJ2-6	TGCGCCAGCAGCGGGATAAGGGGACAGGGGTTCTCTGGGGCCAACGTCCTGACTTTC	CASSGIRGQGFSGANVLTF
TRBV5-4	-	once	TRBJ1-3	TGTGCCAGCAGCCGCGGAGGGGAAGGTGGAAACACCATATATTTT	CASSRGGEGGNTIYF
TRBV20-1	TRBD2	-	TRBJ2-7	TGCAGTGCTAGTTCTCGACTAGCTCGCGAGCAGTACTTC	CSASSRLAREQYF
TRBV30	-	-	TRBJ1-6	TGTGCCTGGAGTGTAGTGGGACTTCATAATTCACCCCTCCACTTT	CAWSVVGLHNSPLHF
TRBV5-1	-	few	TRBJ1-1	TGCGCCAGCAGCCCCGGGACTAGTTGGGGAGCCACTGAAGCTTTCTTT	CASSPGTSWGATEAFF